This T cell receptor beta chain is drawn from a study of blood T cell repertoires in COVID-19 (dated by TCRdb to the early 2020s). For the study in its entirety: Collaborator samples came from the United States, Italy and Spain and covered acute and convalescent phases of COVID-19. The prospective study material was composed of cDNA or gDNA derived from T cells, B-cell-depleted T cells, or PBMCs. Subjects who had been exposed to COVID-19, were actively infected with it, or had recovered from it provided the deeply sampled blood TCRbeta repertoires that made up the dataset. The repertoires were released in a freely available public database intended as a resource for research on the immune response to SARS-CoV-2. The samples were drawn from two sources: the first 160 participants of the ongoing ImmuneRACE study, and some 1,300 subjects contributed by 6 global collaborators. The sample metadata nearly always contained a de-identified subject ID, COVID-19 status, age in years and sex. Where available, HLA class I and class II types were obtained from metadata supplied by the sample provider rather than from assay-based typing.

In the germline V gene (reference sequence), CDR1 corresponds to SGHNT and CDR2 to YYREEE. The CDR3 sequence holds 16 residues, the cysteine and phenylalanine included. The only DNA kept is the CDR3, 48 bases in frame from the first base. Deletion took 0 bases off V and 0 bases off J, with a span of 7 bases between the germline ends. What the study reported, not specific to this receptor: How much clinical and demographic metadata was included differed by source and by participant, and the metadata was provided uncurated.

TCRbeta CDR3 regions were amplified from genomic DNA by means of the immunoSEQ Assay, a bias-controlled multiplex PCR. As for the original processing: The number of nucleated cells in each sample was estimated from the amplification of reference gene primers within the assay. To quantify the absolute abundance of each unique TCRbeta CDR3 rearrangement, sequence reads were collapsed and filtered. For each sample, productive Simpson clonality was calculated as the square root of Simpson's diversity index over productive rearrangements. TCRdb took over this immuneACCESS table, retaining in-frame rearrangements with V and J assigned. Such tables are incomplete; in checked studies, under half of the missing clones stem from an unresolved V gene, and the remainder is unexplained. For V, J and clone size, that table is used; D and trimming come from the DNA. The sample table records 150,000 to 200,000 clones; almost 80% of these occur just once. Of the sample, roughly 17% is held by the ten largest clones.

Details on this clone: Its antigen is still unknown. Per-base quality was not reported, and no clone a single base away is much larger than it.

Participants in the prospective study were aged about 18 to 95 years, lived in over 20 United States geographic areas, and enrolled through a virtual design. To assign participants to cohorts, the prospective study relied on clinical history that participants themselves reported in a screening survey and a study questionnaire. Recovered participants in ImmuneRACE Cohort 3 were defined by two consecutive negative NP/OP PCR tests, clearance by a healthcare professional, or resolution of symptoms. In the prospective study, whole blood, serum and a nasopharyngeal or oropharyngeal swab were collected from each participant by mobile phlebotomists. Additional blood draws and questionnaires over an approximately 2-month period could optionally be provided by prospective study participants. Blood samples from the prospective study were shipped frozen or at room temperature prior to DNA extraction.

This TCR was recovered from a woman between 45 and 60 years old who had recovered from COVID-19. What was sequenced was PBMCs or T cells enriched from blood (not recorded which). The chain is assembled from TRBV5-4 and TRBJ2-6; no D gene call is confident. The nucleotide sequence is TGTGCCAGCAGCTTGGTTTTCAGCTCTGGGGCCAACGTCCTGACTTTC. Translation gives CASSLVFSSGANVLTF.